This TCR beta chain was sequenced in a study of Graves' ophthalmopathy and Graves' hyperthyroidism. V lost 3 bases, J lost 10 bases, and 15 bases lay in between. The CDR3 is 13 amino acids. CDR3 regions of TCR beta were amplified from RNA transcripts. After a first-round RT-PCR with HTBI primers, a second-round multiplex PCR was run. In TCRdb, the multiplex PCR reads were re-called with MiXCR into one record per CDR3 protein. Of about 210,000 distinct CDR3 sequences listed, around 28% were seen once; the top ten hold about 8.2%. The sequence was collected from a man in his forties or fifties with Graves' ophthalmopathy. This chain joins TRBV12-3 or TRBV12-4 and TRBJ1-1, with D possibly TRBD1 on 6 matching bases. The sample taken for sequencing was peripheral blood. CDR3 sequence reads: CASSFPTGRGAFF. The CDR3 DNA is TGTGCCAGCAGTTTCCCGACAGGTAGAGGAGCTTTCTTT.